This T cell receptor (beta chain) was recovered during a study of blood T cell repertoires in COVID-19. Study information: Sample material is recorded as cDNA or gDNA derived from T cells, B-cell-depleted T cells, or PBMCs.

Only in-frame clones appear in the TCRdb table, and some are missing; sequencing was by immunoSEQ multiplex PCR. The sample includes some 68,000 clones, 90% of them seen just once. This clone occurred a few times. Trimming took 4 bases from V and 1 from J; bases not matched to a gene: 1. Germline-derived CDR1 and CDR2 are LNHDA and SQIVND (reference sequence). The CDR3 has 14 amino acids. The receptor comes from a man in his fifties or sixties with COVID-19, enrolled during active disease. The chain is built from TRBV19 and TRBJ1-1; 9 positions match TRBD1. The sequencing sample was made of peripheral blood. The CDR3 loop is CASSNRGRNTEAFF. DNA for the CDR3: TGTGCCAGTAGTAACAGGGGGCGGAACACTGAAGCTTTCTTT.